Listed below are T cell receptor beta chains from one sample, sequenced in a study of Ad26.COV2.S vaccination and SARS-CoV-2 variants. Only in-frame clones appear in the TCRdb table, and some are missing; sequencing was by immunoSEQ multiplex PCR. This table holds 380,000 or so clones, 83% found once. Specimen: peripheral blood, collected in a trial of Ad26.COV2.S vaccine versus placebo. The receptor set was obtained from a person between 18 and 60 years old who received the Ad26.COV2.S COVID-19 vaccine or a placebo. Both conserved end residues are part of each CDR3. The order of the fields is V gene, D gene, J gene, clone size, CDR3 DNA, CDR3 protein. A D gene is named only where the DNA matches it firmly. Clone size is given for some rows only: seen once, a few or many times, or a class if the clone is expanded.

>TRBV24-1|.|TRBJ2-1|.
TGTGCCACCAGTGACGCGGAGGGACCAGCTCGTGAGCAGTTCTTC
CATSDAEGPAREQFF
>TRBV7-9|TRBD2|TRBJ2-1|.
TGTGCCAGCAGCGACAGACTAGCGGGGGGCAATGAGCAGTTCTTC
CASSDRLAGGNEQFF
>TRBV7-3|TRBD2|TRBJ2-1|.
TGTGCCAGCAGCGTCCATAGCGGGAGGTCCTACAATGAGCAGTTCTTC
CASSVHSGRSYNEQFF
>TRBV4-1|.|TRBJ1-2|few
TGCGCCAGCAGCCGATTCGTCCGTGTAGGTGGCTACACCTTC
CASSRFVRVGGYTF
>TRBV25-1|TRBD2|TRBJ2-3|.
TGTGCCAGCAGTGATCCGACTAGCGGGAGTATTAATACGCAGTATTTT
CASSDPTSGSINTQYF
>TRBV7-2|.|TRBJ1-1|once
TGTGCCAGGCTGGCAGGATCTTATAACACTGAAGCTTTCTTT
CARLAGSYNTEAFF
>TRBV7-8|.|TRBJ1-2|.
TGTGCCAGCAGCTTGTCTGTGGGGGTCGCACGGCCGGTGGGCTACACCTTC
CASSLSVGVARPVGYTF
>TRBV19|TRBD1|TRBJ1-2|.
TGTGCCAGTAGTCCTCGACAGGGCTATGGCTACACCTTC
CASSPRQGYGYTF
>TRBV7-2|TRBD2|TRBJ2-3|.
TGTGCCAGCAGCTTAACTAGCGGAACAGATACGCAGTATTTT
CASSLTSGTDTQYF
>TRBV20-1|.|TRBJ2-7|few
TGCAGTGCGGGTCCCGGGAACAAGCAGTACTTC
CSAGPGNKQYF
>TRBV9|TRBD2|TRBJ2-7|.
TGTGCCAGCAGCCGTGCGGGAGCTACTAGCTCCTACGAGCAGTACTTC
CASSRAGATSSYEQYF
>TRBV5-1|.|TRBJ2-4|.
TGCGCCAGCAGGTCCCCGACTGGAAACATTCAGTACTTC
CASRSPTGNIQYF
>TRBV14|.|TRBJ1-2|.
TGTGCCAGCAGCGGTGCTACAGCTCTCGATGGTGGCTACACCTTC
CASSGATALDGGYTF
>TRBV19|.|TRBJ2-7|.
TGTGCCAGTAGTATATCCCCGGGGGCTAGCTACGAGCAGTACTTC
CASSISPGASYEQYF
>TRBV10-1|TRBD2|TRBJ2-5|.
TGCGCCAGCAGTGAGTCAGCCGGGACTATTCGGTACTTC
CASSESAGTIRYF
>TRBV2|.|TRBJ2-5|once
TGTGCCAGCAGTGAGCTATGGGGAGGGACCCAGTACTTC
CASSELWGGTQYF
>TRBV4-3|TRBD1|TRBJ2-1|.
TGCGCCAGCCGACCCGGGACAGGGGCCGGGGAGCAGTTCTTC
CASRPGTGAGEQFF
>TRBV6-5|.|TRBJ1-6|.
TGTGCCAGCAGAACCGACAGTACCAATTCACCCCTCCACTTT
CASRTDSTNSPLHF
>TRBV5-6|.|TRBJ2-1|.
TGTGCCAGCAGCTTGGTAGGGCCCTACAATGAGCAGTTCTTC
CASSLVGPYNEQFF
>TRBV7-3|TRBD2|TRBJ2-5|.
TGTGCCAGCAGCTTTCGAGCGGGAGGGCCGTGGGAGACCCAGTACTTC
CASSFRAGGPWETQYF
>TRBV6-4|.|TRBJ1-1|.
TGTGCCAGCAAGGTGGGCAGTCTGAACACTGAAGCTTTCTTT
CASKVGSLNTEAFF
>TRBV3-1/TRBV3-2|.|TRBJ1-2|few
TGTGCCAGCAGCCACCAAGGTAGGAGGGGGGATGGCTACACCTTC
CASSHQGRRGDGYTF
>TRBV2|.|TRBJ2-7|.
TGTGCCAGCAGTGAGGGTCGGGGCGCCGAGCAGTACTTC
CASSEGRGAEQYF
>TRBV4-2|TRBD2|TRBJ2-2|.
TGTGCCAGCAGCGCAGATAGACTAGCGGGAACCGGGGAGCTGTTTTTT
CASSADRLAGTGELFF
>TRBV19|.|TRBJ1-5|.
TGTGCCAGTAGTCGCGGCCATAGCAATCAGCCCCAGCATTTT
CASSRGHSNQPQHF
>TRBV4-2|.|TRBJ2-3|.
TGTGCCAGCAGCCAAGTCTCCCCAAAGTGGGGGGCGCAGGGAGATACGCAGTATTTT
CASSQVSPKWGAQGDTQYF
>TRBV9|.|TRBJ2-1|once
TGTGCCAGCAGCGCTGGGGACATTGGGAGAGGGAGTGAGCAGTTCTTC
CASSAGDIGRGSEQFF
>TRBV3-1/TRBV3-2|TRBD2|TRBJ2-1|.
TGTGCCAGCAGCCACCAACTAGCGAGCAATGAGCAGTTCTTC
CASSHQLASNEQFF
>TRBV15|.|TRBJ2-1|.
TGTGCCACCAGCAGAGACCTAGCGCCGTACAATGAGCAGTTCTTC
CATSRDLAPYNEQFF
>TRBV7-3|.|TRBJ2-5|.
TGTGCCAGCAGCCCTGGTGTCGGGAACGAGTACCAAGAGACCCAGTACTTC
CASSPGVGNEYQETQYF
>TRBV7-2|TRBD1|TRBJ1-5|.
TGTGCCAGCAGGATGGGACAGGGGGTCCGACAGCCCCAGCATTTT
CASRMGQGVRQPQHF
>TRBV5-1|.|TRBJ2-3|.
TGCGCCAGCAGCTCCACCTTGCGACTAGATAGGACAGATACGCAGTATTTT
CASSSTLRLDRTDTQYF
>TRBV15|TRBD1|TRBJ2-3|once
TGTGCCACCAGCAGACTTTCCTCGGGAACAGGGGGGACAGATACGCAGTATTTT
CATSRLSSGTGGTDTQYF
>TRBV3-1/TRBV3-2|.|TRBJ2-3|.
TGTGCCAGCAGCCAACCCCGTGAGTCCGGCGGAAGCACAGATACGCAGTATTTT
CASSQPRESGGSTDTQYF
>TRBV4-3|.|TRBJ1-3|.
TGCGCCAGCAGCCAAGAAGAAAGTCCTGGAAACACCATATATTTT
CASSQEESPGNTIYF
>TRBV5-6|TRBD2|TRBJ2-5|once
TGTGCCAGCAGCCCGGGACTAGCGATTCAAGAGACCCAGTACTTC
CASSPGLAIQETQYF
>TRBV4-2|.|TRBJ2-2|once
TGTGCCAGCAGTTATCTCGGCCAGGGTGGCACCGGGGAGCTGTTTTTT
CASSYLGQGGTGELFF
>TRBV11-2|.|TRBJ1-2|once
TGTGCCAGCAGCTTAGCGGTTTCGGGACCGTATCCCCACACCTTC
CASSLAVSGPYPHTF
>TRBV9|.|TRBJ2-5|.
TGTGCCAGCAGCGTAGTGCCCGGAGGCCGGGGTCAAGAGACCCAGTACTTC
CASSVVPGGRGQETQYF
>TRBV12-5|TRBD2|TRBJ2-3|.
TGTGCTAGTGGTTCTGGGACTAGCGGGAGTGCAGATACGCAGTATTTT
CASGSGTSGSADTQYF
>TRBV6-6|.|TRBJ2-7|few
TGTGCCAGCAGTTACCGCGGGGTCTCCTACGAGCAGTACTTC
CASSYRGVSYEQYF
>TRBV19|.|TRBJ2-7|.
TGTGCCAGTAGTCTATCGGGGGCTTCCTCCTACGAGCAGTACTTC
CASSLSGASSYEQYF